Following are 27 T cell receptor beta chains from one sample sequenced in a study of blood T cell repertoires in COVID-19. The repertoire was sequenced with immunoSEQ multiplex PCR; TCRdb's copy has only in-frame clones and lacks some. The table lists a few hundred thousand clones, 65% to 85% of them singletons. Sequences were obtained from peripheral blood. These receptors were obtained from a person aged 70 to 85 with COVID-19, enrolled during active disease.

The rearrangement uses TRBV7-9 and TRBJ2-2; TRBD2 aligns across 9 bases. Germline V gives CDR1 SEHNR, CDR2 FQNEAQ (reference sequence). CDR3 size: 15 residues. J gave up 5 bases and V 3 bases, and 4 bases lay outside the gene matches. The CDR3 coding sequence is TGTGCCAGCAGCTTCCCTAGCGGGGATACCGGGGAGCTGTTTTTT. This translates into CASSFPSGDTGELFF.

This chain connects TRBV6-5 to TRBJ1-6; D ambiguous. Germline loops: CDR1 MNHEY, CDR2 SVGAGI. Trimming pared 5 bases from V and 6 bases from J, leaving 11 bases between. CDR3 length: 14 amino acids. CDR3 in DNA: TGTGCCAGCAGTCTGCCCGGAGGTAATTCACCCCTCCACTTT. Its protein is CASSLPGGNSPLHF.

This clone was seen once. The rearrangement links TRBV18 to TRBJ1-4, with TRBD1 identical over 7 bases. The V gene end was trimmed by 1 base and the J gene end by 10 bases; junction bases not matched to a gene: 15. CDR1 is KGHSH and CDR2 is LQKENI in the germline V gene. This CDR3 spans 17 amino acids. CDR3 coding DNA: TGTGCCAGCTCACCACGGACAGGATCCCCCTCTGGGGGAAAACTGTTTTTT. It codes for CASSPRTGSPSGGKLFF.

CDR3 in amino acids: CSGRQGDAGYTF. The CDR3 DNA sequence: TGCAGCGGCCGACAGGGCGATGCTGGCTACACCTTC. V is TRBV29-1 and J is TRBJ1-2; 7 nucleotides match TRBD1. Germline loops: CDR1 SQVTM, CDR2 ANQGSEA. The CDR3 consists of 12 residues. The V segment lost 7 bases and the J segment 7 bases; nucleotides outside the gene matches: 9.

Of note for this clone: A read error is possible here, since a much larger clone lies one base away. V and J are TRBV6-6 and TRBJ2-3; 11 nucleotides line up with TRBD1. The CDR3 runs 15 residues. Germline V lookup: CDR1 MNHNY, CDR2 SVGAGI (reference sequence). The V and J ends lost 2 bases and 4 bases, in that order; junction bases with no gene match: 2. DNA for the CDR3: TGTGCCAGCAGTTACGGGACAGGGGGTGCAGATACGCAGTATTTT. It yields the protein CASSYGTGGADTQYF.

The rearrangement links TRBV28 to TRBJ2-3; 10 bases match TRBD1. The germline V gene has CDR1 MDHEN and CDR2 SYDVKM. With 6 bases clipped from V and 6 bases from J, the junction kept 6 bases outside the gene matches. The CDR3 totals 14 residues. The CDR3 region has the DNA TGTGCCAGCAGAAGGGACAGGGGTTGGGATACGCAGTATTTT. It translates to CASRRDRGWDTQYF.

The rearrangement uses TRBV10-3 and TRBJ2-3; 14 positions agree with TRBD2. Germline V CDR1 and CDR2: ENHRY, SYGVKD. The CDR3 is 16 residues long. With 2 bases clipped from V and 4 bases from J, the junction kept 2 bases outside the gene matches. CDR3 in amino acids: CAISEGGLAGADTQYF. The DNA for the CDR3 is TGTGCCATCAGTGAGGGGGGACTAGCGGGAGCAGATACGCAGTATTTT.

The chain employs TRBV6-1 and TRBJ1-1, with D tentatively TRBD1 (5 bases). The CDR3 is 14 amino acids. Per germline, CDR1 MNHNS and CDR2 SASEGT. V lost 2 bases, J lost 1 base, and 8 bases lay in between. The chain's CDR3 is CASSETDRNTEAFF. The DNA for the CDR3 is TGTGCCAGCAGTGAAACCGACAGGAACACTGAAGCTTTCTTT.

The chain uses TRBV6-6 and TRBJ1-3; 7 bases map to TRBD1. V was pared by 7 bases and J by 6 bases, with 12 bases of the junction left unmatched. CDR3 length: 15 amino acids. Looked up from germline, CDR1 is MNHNY and CDR2 is SVGAGI (reference sequence). In DNA, the CDR3 is TGTGCCAGCAAGTCCAACAGGGGCGATTTAAACACCATATATTTT. It is translated as CASKSNRGDLNTIYF.

The chain couples TRBV30 to TRBJ2-5; no firm D call. The CDR3 totals 13 residues. Between the trimmed V and J ends, which lost 1 base and 4 bases, there was a span of 10 bases. CDR1 and CDR2 (germline): GTSNPN, SVGIG (reference sequence). The CDR3 reads CAWSGGSRETQYF. CDR3 sequence (DNA): TGTGCCTGGAGTGGAGGCAGCAGAGAGACCCAGTACTTC.

The chain joins TRBV12-5 to TRBJ2-7; 10 bases fit TRBD2. Germline V gene lookup returns CDR1 LGHNT and CDR2 FRNRAP. After removal of 8 bases from V and 6 bases from J, the junction contained 13 bases not matched to a gene. This CDR3 region has 15 residues. CDR3 sequence (DNA): TGTGCTAGTCAGGCTAGCGGGAGCGGGCAGAGCGAGCAGTACTTC. Its translation: CASQASGSGQSEQYF.

In this sample, this clone turned up a few times. This rearrangement joins TRBV19 to TRBJ1-2; possibly TRBD1 for D (5 bases). Trimming took 2 bases from V and 4 from J, leaving 20 bases between them. This CDR3 contains 17 residues. CDR1 is LNHDA, CDR2 SQIVND, per germline (reference sequence). The DNA for the CDR3 is TGTGCCAGTAGTATAAAGCTCGGTGGCAGGACAACCTATGGCTACACCTTC. Protein sequence: CASSIKLGGRTTYGYTF.

V usage is TRBV29-1 and J usage is TRBJ2-5; TRBD1 might be the D (5 bases). This CDR3 has 14 amino acids. Germline V CDR1 and CDR2: SQVTM, ANQGSEA. Trimming cost V 7 bases and J 2 bases, with 17 bases left between them. The CDR3 DNA reads as TGCAGCGCCGGCAGGACACGGCAACAAGAGACCCAGTACTTC. Amino acid sequence: CSAGRTRQQETQYF.

This chain joins TRBV7-3 and TRBJ2-3; no clear D gene. V was pared by 1 base and J by 2 bases, with 10 bases between. The CDR3 runs 15 residues. The germline CDR1 and CDR2 sequences are SGHTA and FQGTGA. In nucleotides, the CDR3 is TGTGCCAGCAGCTTAAGGAGTTCAGTCACAGATACGCAGTATTTT. Residues: CASSLRSSVTDTQYF.

This clone has only one observation. The chain employs TRBV6-5 and TRBJ2-3, with D possibly matching TRBD1 (6 bases). The CDR3 runs 13 residues. Germline V gene data show CDR1 as MNHEY and CDR2 as SVGAGI. The ends were cut back, 6 bases at V and 2 bases at J, with 9 bases in the middle. In DNA form, the CDR3 reads TGTGCCAGCAGCAGGGGATCCACAGATACGCAGTATTTT. Its protein product is CASSRGSTDTQYF.

The rearrangement links TRBV27 to TRBJ1-2; TRBD1 aligns across 7 bases. Germline assignment: CDR1 MNHEY and CDR2 SMNVEV (reference sequence). The CDR3 runs to 15 residues. The junction had 16 bases not matched to a gene; V was cut back by 8 bases and J by 7 bases. The CDR3 loop reads CASGGVGRQGFGYTF. The DNA for the CDR3 is TGTGCCAGCGGGGGAGTAGGACGACAGGGCTTTGGCTACACCTTC.

The rearrangement uses TRBV9 and TRBJ2-7; D might be TRBD2 (7 bases). Germline CDR1 and CDR2: SGDLS and YYNGEE. The V and J ends lost 0 bases and 5 bases respectively, with 12 bases between them. This CDR3 has 14 amino acids. The CDR3 coding sequence is TGTGCCAGCAGCGTAGGTGGGGGGGGCGACGAGCAGTACTTC. Amino acids: CASSVGGGGDEQYF.

The V and J genes are TRBV15 and TRBJ1-2; 10 bases agree with TRBD1. Losses at the gene ends were 5 bases for V and 8 bases for J; bases not matched to a gene: 5. The CDR3 runs 13 residues. CDR1 is LNHNV and CDR2 is YYDKDF in the germline V gene (reference sequence). The CDR3 spells CATSGGQGRGYTF. CDR3 nucleotide sequence: TGTGCCACCAGCGGGGGACAGGGGAGGGGCTACACCTTC.

Regarding this clone: This sample includes further DNA sequences coding for the same CDR3. The chain carries TRBV29-1 and TRBJ1-1; perhaps TRBD1 as D (6 bases). CDR1 is SQVTM and CDR2 is ANQGSEA in the germline V gene. Trimming pared 5 bases from V and 4 bases from J, leaving 11 bases between. CDR3 length: 12 amino acids. The CDR3 nucleotides read TGCAGCGTTAAGGGGGTGGGCACTGAAGCTTTCTTT. Its translation: CSVKGVGTEAFF.

V is TRBV7-9 and J is TRBJ1-6; 8 bases align to TRBD1. V trimming: 1 base; J trimming: 7 bases; junction bases outside the gene matches: 3. In germline, CDR1 is SEHNR, CDR2 FQNEAQ (reference sequence). The CDR3 is 15 residues long. The CDR3 DNA reads as TGTGCCAGCAGCTTAGGGCAGGGGGCCAATTCACCCCTCCACTTT. It encodes CASSLGQGANSPLHF.

This sequence joins TRBV6-5 and TRBJ2-5; the match to TRBD1 covers 9 bases. The CDR3 length is 12 residues. CDR1 is MNHEY, CDR2 SVGAGI, per germline. With 9 bases clipped from V and 4 bases from J, the junction kept 3 bases outside the gene matches. The CDR3 region is CASGTGSETQYF. Here the CDR3 DNA reads TGTGCCAGTGGGACAGGGTCAGAGACCCAGTACTTC.

Only a few counts were recorded for this clone. CDR3 sequence: CASSVSSVDTGELFF. The CDR3 DNA sequence: TGTGCCAGCAGTGTTTCTAGCGTGGACACCGGGGAGCTGTTTTTT. The rearrangement joins TRBV2 to TRBJ2-2; the D gene is possibly TRBD2 (6 bases). CDR3 length: 15 amino acids. Per the germline V gene, CDR1 is SNHLY and CDR2 is FYNNEI. V dropped 4 bases and J dropped 3 bases, with 12 bases sitting between them.

V gene TRBV5-6 combines with J gene TRBJ1-2; the match to TRBD1 covers 7 bases. The V and J ends lost 4 bases and 4 bases, in that order; junction bases with no gene match: 10. The CDR3 sequence is 15 residues long. Germline V gene lookup returns CDR1 SGHDT and CDR2 YYEEEE. CDR3 residues: CASSKTGSGRYGYTF. The CDR3 coding sequence is TGTGCCAGCAGCAAGACAGGGTCTGGTCGCTATGGCTACACCTTC.

The chain has TRBV19 and TRBJ1-1; a weak D match, TRBD1 (5 bases). Germline CDR1 LNHDA, CDR2 SQIVND (reference sequence). V lost 5 bases and J 3 bases, leaving 13 bases between the germline ends. This CDR3 is built from 14 residues. The CDR3 DNA reads as TGTGCCAGTAGTTTCGGACGGACATACACTGAAGCTTTCTTT. Translated: CASSFGRTYTEAFF.

The chain couples TRBV7-2 to TRBJ2-7; 7 bases agree with TRBD2. After removal of 5 bases from V and 3 bases from J, the junction contained 1 base not matched to a gene. The CDR3 is made up of 12 amino acids. Germline V lookup: CDR1 SGHTA, CDR2 FQGNSA. CDR3 residues: CASSPGGYEQYF. CDR3 nucleotide sequence: TGTGCCAGCAGCCCGGGGGGCTACGAGCAGTACTTC. Supplemented by reference TRBV7-2 and TRBJ2-7, the full variable domain reads GAGVSQSPSNKVTEKGKDVELRCDPISGHTALYWYRQSLGQGLEFLIYFQGNSAPDKSGLPSDRFSAERTGGSVSTLTIQRTQQEDSAVYLCASSPGGYEQYFGPGTRLTVT.

The rearrangement uses TRBV7-9 and TRBJ2-1; no firm D call. The CDR3 length is 14 residues. V was cut by 3 bases and J by 9 bases, with 15 bases left in between. Germline values: CDR1 SEHNR, CDR2 FQNEAQ (reference sequence). The CDR3 nucleotides are TGTGCCAGCAGCTTCGGTCTTGTCTCTAGTGAGCAGTTCTTC. It translates to CASSFGLVSSEQFF.

The chain has TRBV18 and TRBJ2-3, with 10 bases identical to TRBD1. The germline gives CDR1 KGHSH, CDR2 LQKENI. The junction had 3 bases not matched to a gene; V was cut back by 4 bases and J by 5 bases. CDR3 length equals 14 residues. The CDR3 coding sequence is TGTGCCAGCTCACGGGGACAGGGGCAAGATACGCAGTATTTT. This encodes CASSRGQGQDTQYF.